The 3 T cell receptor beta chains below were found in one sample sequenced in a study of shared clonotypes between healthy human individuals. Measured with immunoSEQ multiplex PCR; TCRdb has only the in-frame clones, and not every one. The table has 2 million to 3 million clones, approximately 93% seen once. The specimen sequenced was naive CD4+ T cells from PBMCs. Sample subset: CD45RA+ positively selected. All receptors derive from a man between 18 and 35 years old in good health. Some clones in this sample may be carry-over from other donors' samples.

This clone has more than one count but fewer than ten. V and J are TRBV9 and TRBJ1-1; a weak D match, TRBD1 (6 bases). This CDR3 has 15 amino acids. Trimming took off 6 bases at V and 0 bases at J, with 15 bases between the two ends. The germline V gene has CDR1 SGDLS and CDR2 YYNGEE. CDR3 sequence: CASNAGGLMNTEAFF. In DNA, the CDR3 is TGTGCCAGCAACGCGGGGGGGCTCATGAACACTGAAGCTTTCTTT.

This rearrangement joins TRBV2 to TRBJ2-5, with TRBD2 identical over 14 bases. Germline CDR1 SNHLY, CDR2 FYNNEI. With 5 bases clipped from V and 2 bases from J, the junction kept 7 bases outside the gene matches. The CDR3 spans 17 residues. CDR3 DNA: TGTGCCAGCAGTAAAGGGACTAGCGGGAGCGGGCAAGAGACCCAGTACTTC. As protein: CASSKGTSGSGQETQYF.

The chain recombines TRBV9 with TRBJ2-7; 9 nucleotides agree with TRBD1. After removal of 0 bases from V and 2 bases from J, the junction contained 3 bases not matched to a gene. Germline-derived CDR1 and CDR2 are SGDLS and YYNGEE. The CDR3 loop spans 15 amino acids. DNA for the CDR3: TGTGCCAGCAGCGTAGGGACAGGGGCCCCCTACGAGCAGTACTTC. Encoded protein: CASSVGTGAPYEQYF.